This paragraph reports one T cell receptor (beta chain). As yet, its antigen is unknown. The same CDR3 is also encoded by other DNA sequences in this sample. The entry originates in a study of shared clonotypes between healthy human individuals. Study-wide points: Shared clonotypes across all four donors exceeded non-shared ones in generation probability. Represented genetic and exposure-history diversity was restricted by having few donors.

Both subsets, CD45RA+ naive and CD45RA-negative memory, were split from the CD4+ cells. An assay was performed, and its level was deep. Here immunoSEQ multiplex PCR was the method, and the copy in TCRdb shows in-frame clones only, minus some. This table has about 2.3 million clones, 93% appearing once. The CDR3 runs 14 residues. Trimming shortened V by 1 base and J by 5 bases, and 12 bases separated the two germline ends. CDR1 is SGHRS, CDR2 YFSETQ, per germline. The chain employs TRBV5-1 and TRBJ2-5, with D possibly matching TRBD2 (6 bases). Source material: naive CD4+ T cells from PBMCs. Subset here: CD45RA+ positively selected. The TCR was taken from a man between 18 and 29 years old in good health. Some clones in this sample may be carry-over from other donors' samples. The CDR3 DNA sequence: TGCGCCAGCAGCTTGAGTGGAGGGAGGGAGACCCAGTACTTC. This encodes CASSLSGGRETQYF.